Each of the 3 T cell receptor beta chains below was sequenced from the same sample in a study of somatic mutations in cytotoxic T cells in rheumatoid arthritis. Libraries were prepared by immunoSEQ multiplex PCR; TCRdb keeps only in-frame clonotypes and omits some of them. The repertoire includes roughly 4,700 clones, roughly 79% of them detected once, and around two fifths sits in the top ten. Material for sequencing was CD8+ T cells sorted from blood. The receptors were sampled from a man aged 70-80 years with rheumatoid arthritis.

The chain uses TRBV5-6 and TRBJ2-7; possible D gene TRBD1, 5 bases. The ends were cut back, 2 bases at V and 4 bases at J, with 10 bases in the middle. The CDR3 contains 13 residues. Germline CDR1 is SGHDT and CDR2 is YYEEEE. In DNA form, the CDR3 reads TGTGCCAGCAGCTTAGGGGCGCGGTACGAGCAGTACTTC. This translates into CASSLGARYEQYF.

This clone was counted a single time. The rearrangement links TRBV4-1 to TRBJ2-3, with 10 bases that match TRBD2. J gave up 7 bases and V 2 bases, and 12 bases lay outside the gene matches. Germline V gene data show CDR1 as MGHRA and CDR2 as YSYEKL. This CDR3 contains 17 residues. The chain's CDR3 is CASSQSAPLAGVNTQYF. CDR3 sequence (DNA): TGCGCCAGCAGCCAATCCGCCCCTCTAGCGGGAGTAAATACGCAGTATTTT.

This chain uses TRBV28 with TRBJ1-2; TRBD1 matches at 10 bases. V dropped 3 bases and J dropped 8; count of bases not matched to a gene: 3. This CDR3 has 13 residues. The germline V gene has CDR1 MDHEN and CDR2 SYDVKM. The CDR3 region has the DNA TGTGCCAGCAGTTTCGGACAGGGGGACGGCTACACCTTC. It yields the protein CASSFGQGDGYTF.